This T cell receptor (beta chain) was obtained from a study of glioma-infiltrating T cells. Amplification of TCR alpha and beta CDR3 regions from RNA used iRepertoire nested multiplex PCR. TCRdb processed the multiplex PCR reads anew with MiXCR; each CDR3 protein has one entry. Here the sample spans around 6,200 distinct CDR3 sequences, roughly 27% being singletons. From germline, CDR1 is MDHEN and CDR2 SYDVKM. Trimming took 4 bases from V and 6 from J, leaving 12 bases between them. The CDR3 has 13 amino acids. Remarks on this clonotype: The conserved phenylalanine or tryptophan is not found at the CDR3 terminus, so this likely reflects a read error.

The sequencing sample was made of glioma tissue, nonneoplastic brain tissue, or PBMCs (not recorded which). The receptor comes from a human donor with low-grade glioma or glioblastoma, undergoing nonglioma brain surgery, or in good health (not recorded which). The rearrangement links TRBV28 to TRBJ1-2, with D possibly matching TRBD1 (6 bases). CDR3 residues: CASSSGVSDGYTG. CDR3 DNA sequence: TGTGCCAGCAGTTCAGGGGTCAGCGATGGCTACACCGGC.